Sequencing of this T cell receptor beta chain was carried out in a study of blood T cell repertoires in COVID-19. The overall study: Samples representing acute and convalescent COVID-19 were sourced from the United States, Italy and Spain. Sample material is recorded as cDNA or gDNA derived from T cells, B-cell-depleted T cells, or PBMCs.

Under the authors' procedure: Amplified reference gene primers provided the basis for estimating nucleated cell counts. Sequenced by immunoSEQ multiplex PCR; TCRdb stores in-frame clones only, minus some. D and trimming come from the DNA, and the V and J calls and clone size come from that table. The data hold about 97,000 clones, with over 65% observed a single time. V was shortened by 0 bases and J by 2 bases, with 10 bases between the two germline ends. The CDR3 totals 15 residues. The germline CDR1 and CDR2 sequences are SGHNT and YENEEA. Sequenced material: peripheral blood. The chain couples TRBV11-3 to TRBJ1-2; unclear D gene. The clonotype originates from a human donor in a cohort sampled during active COVID-19. The DNA for the CDR3 is TGTGCCAGCAGCTTAGAGCCGGGTTGGAACTATGGCTACACCTTC. Translation: CASSLEPGWNYGYTF.